Below, 15 T cell receptor beta chains from the same sample are listed, as sequenced in a study of shared clonotypes between healthy human individuals. Naive CD8 populations comprised CD45RO-negative cells positively selected for CCR7, excluding terminally differentiated effector memory CD45RA+ cells. Produced via immunoSEQ multiplex PCR; TCRdb's table is partial and in-frame only. Among approximately 600,000 clones listed, 85% to 95% were seen once. Sequenced material: naive CD8+ T cells sorted from blood. These receptors all come from a woman younger than 45 in good health.

The chain recombines TRBV6-5 with TRBJ2-7, with D tentatively TRBD1 (5 bases). This CDR3 comprises 12 residues. Trimming cost V 6 bases and J 6 bases, with 12 bases left between them. Germline V gives CDR1 MNHEY, CDR2 SVGAGI. The chain's CDR3 is CASRSTGPEQYF. Here the CDR3 DNA reads TGTGCCAGCAGATCCACAGGTCCCGAGCAGTACTTC.

The rearrangement joins TRBV5-1 to TRBJ2-7; possible D gene TRBD2, 5 bases. The CDR3 consists of 16 residues. Germline V gene sequence: CDR1 SGHRS, CDR2 YFSETQ. The ends were cut back, 4 bases at V and 3 bases at J, with 20 bases in the middle. The CDR3 is CASSTKLDPGGYEQYF. CDR3 nucleotides: TGCGCCAGCAGCACAAAACTAGATCCTGGTGGCTACGAGCAGTACTTC.

This chain connects TRBV9 to TRBJ2-7, with 12 bases lining up with TRBD2. The germline V gene has CDR1 SGDLS and CDR2 YYNGEE. V shed 6 bases, J shed 6 bases, and the junction held 10 bases outside the gene matches. This CDR3 contains 15 residues. In nucleotides, the CDR3 is TGTGCCAGCAACCCTAAGACTAGCGGGAGAGGCGAGCAGTACTTC. Translated, it gives CASNPKTSGRGEQYF.

The chain is built from TRBV27 and TRBJ2-7; 9 bases agree with TRBD2. V lost 3 bases and J lost 1; bases outside the gene matches: 4. Germline CDR1 reads MNHEY; CDR2 reads SMNVEV (reference sequence). The length of the CDR3 is 15 residues. The CDR3: CASSFSGSLSYEQYF. Here the CDR3 DNA reads TGTGCCAGCAGTTTTAGCGGGAGCTTATCCTACGAGCAGTACTTC.

This clone was counted once. The rearrangement uses TRBV28 and TRBJ1-1; perhaps TRBD1 as D (6 bases). The CDR3 runs to 15 residues. CDR1 is MDHEN and CDR2 is SYDVKM in the germline V gene. Trimming cost V 4 bases and J 2 bases, with 14 bases left between them. The CDR3 nucleotides read TGTGCCAGCAGTTACAGGGCTCTCCCTAACACTGAAGCTTTCTTT. Residues: CASSYRALPNTEAFF.

The gene calls are TRBV19 and TRBJ2-7; D gene unclear. The CDR3 has 13 residues. Germline V gene sequence: CDR1 LNHDA, CDR2 SQIVND (reference sequence). Deletions cut 4 bases from V and 5 bases from J, with 12 bases between. Here the CDR3 DNA reads TGTGCCAGTAGTAAAGGGTTTTACGACGAGCAGTACTTC. As protein: CASSKGFYDEQYF.

The chain uses TRBV7-9 and TRBJ2-7; D may correspond to TRBD1 or TRBD2 (5 bases each). V was trimmed by 5 bases and J by 5 bases, leaving 22 bases between them. Germline CDR1 SEHNR, CDR2 FQNEAQ (reference sequence). The CDR3 is 16 amino acids. Here the CDR3 DNA reads TGTGCCAGCAGCGCACAACCATCCAGGGAGAGGGACGAGCAGTACTTC. It encodes CASSAQPSRERDEQYF.

This clone was seen once. The genes are TRBV27 and TRBJ2-7; D uncertain. The CDR3 sequence is 14 residues long. Per germline, CDR1 MNHEY and CDR2 SMNVEV (reference sequence). V lost 8 bases and J lost 1, with 15 bases in between. This CDR3 reads CASPPVRISYEQYF. CDR3 nucleotides: TGTGCCAGCCCCCCTGTTAGAATATCCTACGAGCAGTACTTC.

V usage is TRBV28 and J usage is TRBJ1-1, with unresolved D. Germline lookup yields CDR1 MDHEN and CDR2 SYDVKM. V lost 2 bases and J 4 bases, leaving 11 bases between the germline ends. The CDR3 is 14 residues long. The CDR3 sequence: CASSLAVGATEAFF. Written as DNA, the CDR3 is TGTGCCAGCAGTTTAGCAGTCGGTGCCACTGAAGCTTTCTTT.

This clone was picked up one time. J is TRBJ1-1 and V is TRBV6-1; D is perhaps TRBD1 (5 bases). This CDR3 spans 14 amino acids. The germline gives CDR1 MNHNS, CDR2 SASEGT. V was trimmed by 4 bases and J by 3 bases, leaving 12 bases between them. DNA for the CDR3: TGTGCCAGCAGTGCCTTCCCGGGGGACACTGAAGCTTTCTTT. Protein sequence: CASSAFPGDTEAFF.

This chain connects TRBV6-1 to TRBJ2-1, with 9 bases fitting TRBD2. Germline V gene sequence: CDR1 MNHNS, CDR2 SASEGT. The J segment lost 7 bases and the V segment lost 3 bases, leaving 7 bases of the junction unmatched. The length of the CDR3 is 15 residues. Here the CDR3 DNA reads TGTGCCAGCAGTGAGGTAGCGGGAGTGATTAATGAGCAGTTCTTC. This codes for CASSEVAGVINEQFF.

The chain has TRBV7-3 and TRBJ2-3; D is uncertain. Germline CDR1 and CDR2: SGHTA and FQGTGA. The CDR3 runs 14 residues. Trimming left V 5 bases short and J 0 bases short, with 9 bases between. The CDR3 nucleotides read TGTGCCAGCAGCCGAGTGGGGAGCACAGATACGCAGTATTTT. Amino acids: CASSRVGSTDTQYF.

This clone came up once. V usage is TRBV19 and J usage is TRBJ2-2, with no clear D. Trimming shortened V by 3 bases and J by 6 bases, and 20 bases separated the two germline ends. CDR1 is LNHDA and CDR2 is SQIVND in the germline V gene (reference sequence). The CDR3 covers 17 residues. CDR3 bases: TGTGCCAGTAGTATGATTATAGCATACGGTGACGCCGGGGAGCTGTTTTTT. Protein sequence: CASSMIIAYGDAGELFF.

This clone came up once. The chain links TRBV5-1 to TRBJ2-1; TRBD1 aligns across 8 bases. V shed 1 base and J 4 bases; nucleotides not matched to a gene: 4. The CDR3 runs 15 residues. Germline lookup yields CDR1 SGHRS and CDR2 YFSETQ. This chain's CDR3 is CASSLLDRDYNEQFF. The CDR3 DNA follows: TGCGCCAGCAGCTTGCTGGACAGGGATTACAATGAGCAGTTCTTC.

The chain joins TRBV7-9 to TRBJ2-2; D perhaps matches TRBD1 (7 bases). The CDR3 loop spans 18 amino acids. V was pared by 5 bases and J by 6 bases, with 25 bases between. CDR1 is SEHNR, CDR2 FQNEAQ, per germline (reference sequence). The CDR3 DNA reads as TGTGCCAGCAGCCCATCTGGGGGGCAGGGGGAATTATCCGGGGAGCTGTTTTTT. It encodes CASSPSGGQGELSGELFF.